These 32 T cell receptor beta chains share one sample of origin, sequenced in a study of CD4 T cell repertoires in COVID-19. TCRdb's copy holds only in-frame clones and misses some; the assay was immunoSEQ multiplex PCR. The sample has tens of thousands of clones; about four fifths are singletons. The starting material was CD4+ T cells from peripheral blood, obtained after recovery from COVID-19. These TCRs come from a human donor who had COVID-19.

This chain joins TRBV5-1 and TRBJ2-2; TRBD1 matches 7 bases. This CDR3 is 17 amino acids long. V was clipped by 4 bases and J by 2 bases; unmatched bases: 11. Per germline, CDR1 SGHRS and CDR2 YFSETQ. CDR3 amino acids: CASSTDRARFNTGELFF. CDR3 DNA: TGCGCCAGCAGCACCGACAGGGCCCGATTTAACACCGGGGAGCTGTTTTTT.

The rearrangement uses TRBV5-6 and TRBJ2-7; 8 positions match TRBD2. With V trimmed by 3 bases and J by 7 bases, 3 bases remained unmatched. Germline CDR1 SGHDT, CDR2 YYEEEE. The CDR3 has 12 amino acids. Here the CDR3 DNA reads TGTGCCAGCAGCTACCCTAGCGGGGAGCAGTACTTC. It codes for CASSYPSGEQYF.

J is TRBJ1-4 and V is TRBV5-8; 7 bases fit TRBD1. Unmatched junction bases numbered 11, after V lost 2 bases and J lost 7 bases. The CDR3 has 16 residues. Per germline, CDR1 SGHTS and CDR2 YDEGEE. The CDR3 sequence: CASSFSPGQRSEKLFF. CDR3 nucleotide sequence: TGTGCCAGCAGCTTTTCTCCGGGACAGAGGAGTGAAAAACTGTTTTTT.

The J gene is TRBJ2-2, the V gene TRBV11-2; D may be TRBD1 or TRBD2 (5 bases each). Germline V gives CDR1 SGHAT, CDR2 FQNNGV. V shed 1 base and J shed 6 bases, with 6 bases lying between them. The CDR3 has 13 residues. The CDR3 DNA is TGTGCCAGCAGCTTAGCGGGGCCCGGGGAGCTGTTTTTT. Encoded protein: CASSLAGPGELFF.

The gene calls are TRBV6-5 and TRBJ1-6; possibly TRBD1 for D (5 bases). Per germline, CDR1 MNHEY and CDR2 SVGAGI. Trimming stripped 11 bases from V and 10 bases from J, with 21 bases between. CDR3 length: 14 residues. CDR3 DNA sequence: TGTGCCTTTGGGGGTGGGGGGTTTGGATCACCCCTCCACTTT. Its protein is CAFGGGGFGSPLHF.

The rearrangement uses TRBV28 and TRBJ2-7; 10 bases are a match to TRBD1. The CDR3 runs 15 residues. The V gene's germline CDR1 is MDHEN and CDR2 SYDVKM. Trimming at V came to 3 bases and at J to 3 bases, leaving 5 bases not matched to a gene. The CDR3 here is CASSLGQGRIYEQYF. The CDR3, as DNA: TGTGCCAGCAGTTTGGGACAGGGGAGAATCTACGAGCAGTACTTC.

This rearrangement joins TRBV28 to TRBJ2-1; D possibly corresponds to TRBD1 (7 bases). Trimming removed 4 bases at V and 4 bases at J, with 26 bases between. From germline, CDR1 is MDHEN and CDR2 SYDVKM. This CDR3 is 19 amino acids long. CDR3 DNA sequence: TGTGCCAGCAGTTATCCTATAAGGGGGCGGGCGGGACGATACAATGAGCAGTTCTTC. Translated, it gives CASSYPIRGRAGRYNEQFF. The full variable domain, with the rest looked up from reference TRBV28 and TRBJ2-1, is DVKVTQSSRYLVKRTGEKVFLECVQDMDHENMFWYRQDPGLGLRLIYFSYDVKMKEKGDIPEGYSVSREKKERFSLILESASTNQTSMYLCASSYPIRGRAGRYNEQFFGPGTRLTVL.

The chain couples TRBV6-1 to TRBJ2-7; 8 positions agree with TRBD1. The CDR3 contains 15 residues. Germline assignment: CDR1 MNHNS and CDR2 SASEGT. V was clipped by 1 base and J by 4 bases; unmatched bases: 6. The CDR3 region has the DNA TGTGCCAGCAGTGAAGTAGGACGGACAGGGTACGAGCAGTACTTC. Protein sequence: CASSEVGRTGYEQYF.

CDR3 amino acids: CASKASHTEAFF. CDR3 nucleotides: TGTGCCAGCAAGGCTAGCCACACTGAAGCTTTCTTT. This sequence joins TRBV6-5 and TRBJ1-1; D is uncertain. This CDR3 spans 12 amino acids. Germline V lookup: CDR1 MNHEY, CDR2 SVGAGI. V was pared by 7 bases and J by 3 bases, with 9 bases between.

The rearrangement uses TRBV4-1 and TRBJ1-4; tentatively, D is TRBD1 (5 bases). Deletions cut 1 base from V and 8 bases from J, with 14 bases between. The CDR3 covers 15 residues. Germline CDR1 is MGHRA and CDR2 is YSYEKL. As DNA, the CDR3 is TGCGCCAGCAGCCAAGTGGGGAGGGGCGGGGAAAAACTGTTTTTT. Protein product: CASSQVGRGGEKLFF.

This chain links TRBV5-1 with TRBJ2-1, with D perhaps matching TRBD2 (6 bases). V lost 4 bases and J 0 bases, leaving 8 bases between the germline ends. This CDR3 contains 14 residues. Germline-derived CDR1 and CDR2 are SGHRS and YFSETQ. The CDR3 loop reads CASSPTSSYNEQFF. CDR3 nucleotides: TGCGCCAGCAGCCCGACTAGCTCCTACAATGAGCAGTTCTTC.

This clone was observed once. The rearrangement links TRBV6-4 to TRBJ2-7, with D maybe TRBD1 (5 bases). The CDR3 is 15 amino acids. V lost 3 bases to trimming and J lost 3 bases, with 15 bases between them. Per germline, CDR1 MRHNA and CDR2 SNTAGT. CDR3 sequence: CASSEEQGSLYEQYF. The CDR3 bases are TGTGCCAGCAGTGAAGAGCAGGGATCACTCTACGAGCAGTACTTC.

The rearrangement links TRBV5-1 to TRBJ2-7; perhaps TRBD1 as D (6 bases). The CDR3 extends over 16 amino acids. The germline V gene has CDR1 SGHRS and CDR2 YFSETQ. Trimming took 5 bases from V and 0 from J, leaving 18 bases between them. The DNA for the CDR3 is TGCGCCAGCAGGCTGGATCCCAGGACAGTCTCCTACGAGCAGTACTTC. Protein product: CASRLDPRTVSYEQYF.

The gene calls are TRBV27 and TRBJ1-4; D call uncertain. Germline CDR1 is MNHEY and CDR2 is SMNVEV (reference sequence). The CDR3 covers 13 residues. Trimming took 7 bases from V and 0 from J, leaving 6 bases between them. The CDR3 nucleotides are TGTGCCAGCAAGTCGGCAACTAATGAAAAACTGTTTTTT. Translated: CASKSATNEKLFF.

The genes are TRBV27 and TRBJ1-1, with 7 bases fitting TRBD1. J gave up 0 bases and V 5 bases, and 9 bases lay outside the gene matches. CDR3 length: 16 amino acids. Germline lookup yields CDR1 MNHEY and CDR2 SMNVEV (reference sequence). CDR3: CASSPQGMGMNTEAFF. The CDR3 DNA is TGTGCCAGCAGTCCACAGGGGATGGGCATGAACACTGAAGCTTTCTTT.

The chain carries TRBV7-9 and TRBJ2-7, with 10 bases lining up with TRBD2. Germline V gene data show CDR1 as SEHNR and CDR2 as FQNEAQ (reference sequence). V was pared by 1 base and J by 6 bases, with 6 bases of the junction left unmatched. The CDR3 has 15 residues. CDR3 DNA: TGTGCCAGCAGCTTAGTCCTAGCGGGAGCCCTCGAGCAGTACTTC. Protein: CASSLVLAGALEQYF.

CDR3 nucleotides: TGCGCCAGCAGCGGACAGCAAGAGACCCAGTACTTC. It yields the protein CASSGQQETQYF. The chain recombines TRBV10-2 with TRBJ2-5; TRBD1 might be the D (6 bases). This CDR3 comprises 12 residues. V was shortened by 6 bases and J by 2 bases, with 7 bases between the two germline ends. Germline V gene sequence: CDR1 WSHSY, CDR2 SAAADI.

The J gene is TRBJ2-3, the V gene TRBV24-1; perhaps TRBD1 as D (6 bases). V was cut by 5 bases and J by 1 base, with 15 bases left in between. Per germline, CDR1 KGHDR and CDR2 SFDVKD. The CDR3 loop spans 16 amino acids. CDR3 residues: CATSVSDRTGTDTQYF. CDR3 nucleotides: TGTGCCACCAGTGTATCAGACAGGACAGGCACAGATACGCAGTATTTT.

This chain joins TRBV4-1 and TRBJ2-3; perhaps TRBD2 as D (5 bases). Looked up from germline, CDR1 is MGHRA and CDR2 is YSYEKL. Trimming left V 1 base short and J 0 bases short, with 14 bases between. There are 17 residues in the CDR3. The CDR3 DNA reads as TGCGCCAGCAGCCAAGTTGGGCAGCGGCCGAGCACAGATACGCAGTATTTT. This gives the protein CASSQVGQRPSTDTQYF.

V gene TRBV7-9 combines with J gene TRBJ1-2, with a tentative D call TRBD1 (6 bases). The germline V and J ends were trimmed by 0 bases and 8 bases, with 16 bases remaining between them. The CDR3 consists of 15 residues. Germline lookup yields CDR1 SEHNR and CDR2 FQNEAQ (reference sequence). The CDR3 DNA reads as TGTGCCAGCAGCTTAGCGCAAGGGGGTTTAGCCGGCTACACCTTC. Amino acids: CASSLAQGGLAGYTF.

The chain employs TRBV5-1 and TRBJ2-5, with D perhaps matching TRBD1 (6 bases). Trimming took 2 bases from V and 3 from J, leaving 11 bases between them. The germline V gene has CDR1 SGHRS and CDR2 YFSETQ. The CDR3 spans 14 residues. The CDR3 region is CASSFGKGEETQYF. CDR3 DNA sequence: TGCGCCAGCAGCTTCGGAAAGGGGGAAGAGACCCAGTACTTC. The full variable domain, its missing parts supplied by reference TRBV5-1 and TRBJ2-5, is KAGVTQTPRYLIKTRGQQVTLSCSPISGHRSVSWYQQTPGQGLQFLFEYFSETQRNKGNFPGRFSGRQFSNSRSEMNVSTLELGDSALYLCASSFGKGEETQYFGPGTRLLVL.

This chain links TRBV10-1 with TRBJ2-5; D call uncertain. CDR1 is WNHNN and CDR2 is SYGVQD in the germline V gene (reference sequence). The length of the CDR3 is 12 residues. The germline V and J ends were trimmed by 2 bases and 1 base, with 2 bases remaining between them. CDR3 coding DNA: TGCGCCAGCAGTGAGCCCCAAGAGACCCAGTACTTC. The encoded protein is CASSEPQETQYF.

DNA for the CDR3: TGCAGCGTTGAGGGGAATTCGGAGACCCAGTACTTC. Translating gives CSVEGNSETQYF. The gene calls are TRBV29-1 and TRBJ2-5; no clear D gene. Trimming took off 3 bases at V and 5 bases at J, with 10 bases between the two ends. Per germline, CDR1 SQVTM and CDR2 ANQGSEA. This CDR3 has 12 amino acids.

The rearrangement links TRBV5-4 to TRBJ1-2; TRBD1 aligns across 8 bases. CDR1 is SGHNT, CDR2 YYREEE, per germline (reference sequence). V gave up 1 base and J gave up 3 bases; unmatched junction bases: 2. The CDR3 totals 14 residues. The CDR3 bases are TGTGCCAGCAGCTTGCAGGGGGCGTACTATGGCTACACCTTC. Encoded protein: CASSLQGAYYGYTF.

The chain couples TRBV3-1 (or the pseudogene TRBV3-2) to TRBJ1-5; TRBD1 might be the D (5 bases). The germline CDR1 and CDR2 sequences are LGHDT and YNNKEL (reference sequence). With 4 bases removed from V and 6 bases from J, the gap between germline ends came to 13 bases. The CDR3 extends over 14 amino acids. CDR3 DNA: TGTGCCAGCAGCCCCTTGAGGGGAGGTCAGCCCCAGCATTTT. This gives the protein CASSPLRGGQPQHF.

This chain joins TRBV6-5 and TRBJ2-7, with D possibly called TRBD1 or TRBD2 (7 bases each). The germline gives CDR1 MNHEY, CDR2 SVGAGI. The ends were cut back, 4 bases at V and 1 base at J, with 14 bases in the middle. The CDR3 consists of 15 residues. The CDR3 DNA follows: TGTGCCAGCAGTTGGGCAGGGGGGGAGTCCTACGAGCAGTACTTC. Protein product: CASSWAGGESYEQYF.

The chain recombines TRBV5-1 with TRBJ1-6; the D gene is possibly TRBD1 (6 bases). The CDR3 loop spans 16 amino acids. The germline V gene has CDR1 SGHRS and CDR2 YFSETQ. V gave up 8 bases and J gave up 5 bases, with 20 bases separating them. CDR3 DNA sequence: TGCGCCAGATCCACTCCCCGGGACAAGCATAATTCACCCCTCCACTTT. Translated: CARSTPRDKHNSPLHF.

The chain employs TRBV27 and TRBJ2-1; 10 nucleotides match TRBD1. The CDR3 has 13 residues. Germline-derived CDR1 and CDR2 are MNHEY and SMNVEV (reference sequence). J was trimmed by 8 bases and V by 10 bases; bases with no gene match: 8. DNA for the CDR3: TGTGCCACGCGACAGGGGGCTCCGTATGAGCAGTTCTTC. As protein: CATRQGAPYEQFF.

This chain connects TRBV12-3 or TRBV12-4 to TRBJ2-5; D is possibly TRBD1 (6 bases). The CDR3 contains 13 residues. V was clipped by 6 bases and J by 4 bases, with 12 bases between them. The CDR3 is CASREQGVETQYF. The DNA of the CDR3 is TGTGCCAGCAGGGAACAGGGAGTAGAGACCCAGTACTTC.

CDR3 residues: CASSPVGGGLSNQPQHF. Here the CDR3 DNA reads TGTGCCAGCAGCCCTGTGGGAGGGGGCCTTAGCAATCAGCCCCAGCATTTT. The chain joins TRBV7-2 to TRBJ1-5; TRBD1 matches 7 bases. The germline gives CDR1 SGHTA, CDR2 FQGNSA. This CDR3 has 17 amino acids. Trimming took 5 bases from V and 0 from J; bases not matched to a gene: 10.

The chain has TRBV7-9 and TRBJ2-2; either TRBD1 or TRBD2 may fit D (5 bases each). V lost 8 bases and J lost 6, with 19 bases in between. The CDR3 contains 15 residues. Germline loops: CDR1 SEHNR, CDR2 FQNEAQ (reference sequence). The CDR3 is CASGIPGRFPGELFF. CDR3 in DNA: TGTGCCAGCGGTATTCCAGGGAGATTCCCCGGGGAGCTGTTTTTT.

The rearrangement joins TRBV3-1 (or the pseudogene TRBV3-2) to TRBJ1-6; D is undetermined. V was cut by 3 bases and J by 0 bases, with 9 bases left in between. Germline lookup yields CDR1 LGHDT and CDR2 YNNKEL (reference sequence). This CDR3 spans 16 amino acids. CDR3 loop: CASSHDSSSYNSPLHF. CDR3 nucleotides: TGTGCCAGCAGCCACGACTCGAGCTCCTATAATTCACCCCTCCACTTT.